This T cell receptor beta chain was recorded in a study of graft-versus-host responses after intestinal transplantation. Overall study: The recipients all started with anti-thymocyte globulin induction and then took tacrolimus and steroids for three to four years.

Germline V CDR1 and CDR2: SGHRS, YFSETQ. This CDR3 is 12 amino acids long. V lost 0 bases to trimming and J lost 3 bases, with 4 bases between them. Broader study findings: Some patients had graft-donor T cell macrochimerism, and their allografts showed high graft-versus-host to host-versus-graft clonal ratios.

Intraepithelial and lamina propria lymphocytes were freed from processed graft tissue. As regards this clone: Its specificity is not known. At the DNA level, this CDR3 is encoded by other sequences in the same sample as well.

Data came from immunoSEQ multiplex PCR; TCRdb stores just in-frame clones and leaves some out. The profile shows about 7,600 clones, around four fifths of them singletons. The receptor was isolated from a human patient who received an intestinal transplant, so some T cells may come from the graft donor. J is TRBJ2-7 and V is TRBV5-1; no reliable D call. Specimen: ileum tissue, collected about 130 days after transplant. The chain's CDR3 is CASSLVGYEQYF. The CDR3, as DNA: TGCGCCAGCAGCTTGGTGGGCTACGAGCAGTACTTC.